Each of the 23 T cell receptor beta chains below was sequenced from the same sample in a study of blood T cell repertoires in COVID-19. This table comes from immunoSEQ multiplex PCR, and its TCRdb copy is limited to in-frame clones, with some not included. The repertoire consists of over 250,000 clones, with over 75% occurring once and the leading ten covering roughly 0.8%. The sample consisted of peripheral blood. Receptor source: a woman aged 30 to 39 with acute or convalescent COVID-19.

CDR3 DNA sequence: TGTGCTAGTGGTTTGGTACGCCCAGCGGGTATGCAGTTCTTC. Amino acids: CASGLVRPAGMQFF. The chain joins TRBV12-5 to TRBJ2-1; possibly TRBD2 for D (6 bases). The germline V gene encodes CDR1 LGHNT and CDR2 FRNRAP. Trimming took 0 bases from V and 12 from J, leaving 15 bases between them. CDR3 length: 14 amino acids.

This chain links TRBV27 with TRBJ2-3, with D maybe TRBD2 (6 bases). Germline V lookup: CDR1 MNHEY, CDR2 SMNVEV (reference sequence). Trimming cost V 6 bases and J 2 bases, with 15 bases left between them. The CDR3 consists of 15 residues. The CDR3 bases are TGTGCCAGCAGCCAAGAAAGCGGGTTCACAGATACGCAGTATTTT. It specifies CASSQESGFTDTQYF.

The chain combines TRBV10-3 with TRBJ2-1, with D uncertain. There are 17 residues in the CDR3. Trimming left V 4 bases short and J 6 bases short, with 22 bases between. Germline V gene sequence: CDR1 ENHRY, CDR2 SYGVKD. DNA of the CDR3: TGTGCCATCAGTGGAGCGAAGGAGCGAACAATGAGCAATGAGCAGTTCTTC. Residues: CAISGAKERTMSNEQFF.

The chain carries TRBV29-1 and TRBJ1-2, with TRBD1 matching over 8 bases. The CDR3 is 12 residues long. J lost 3 bases, V lost 7 bases, and 4 bases had no gene match. Germline assignment: CDR1 SQVTM and CDR2 ANQGSEA. The CDR3 reads CSGDRGDYGYTF. As DNA, the CDR3 is TGCAGCGGAGACAGGGGCGACTATGGCTACACCTTC.

The J gene is TRBJ2-2, the V gene TRBV6-6, with a tentative D call TRBD2 (5 bases). Looked up from germline, CDR1 is MNHNY and CDR2 is SVGAGI (reference sequence). V lost 10 bases and J lost 1, with 16 bases in between. The CDR3 has 15 residues. The CDR3 region has the DNA TGTGCCATCCACCCCGCGGGTCGGAACACCGGGGAGCTGTTTTTT. Translation gives CAIHPAGRNTGELFF.

This chain uses TRBV9 with TRBJ2-7, with TRBD1 as a possible D gene (5 bases). The germline V and J ends were trimmed by 0 bases and 0 bases, with 10 bases remaining between them. The CDR3 covers 15 residues. Per germline, CDR1 SGDLS and CDR2 YYNGEE. CDR3 sequence reads: CASSVEDNGSYEQYF. The CDR3 DNA is TGTGCCAGCAGCGTAGAGGACAACGGCTCCTACGAGCAGTACTTC.

Concerning this clone itself: A junction end diverges from the germline sequence, so it may reflect a read error. J is TRBJ1-4 and V is TRBV12-3 or TRBV12-4; D call uncertain. CDR3 size: 11 residues. CDR3 in DNA: TGTGCCAGCAGTCATCGTACCAGGCCTCCGTTT. Translated, it gives CASSHRTRPPF.

This chain uses TRBV7-2 with TRBJ2-2; D gene uncertain. The CDR3 runs 16 residues. Germline CDR1 is SGHTA and CDR2 is FQGNSA. The V end lost 1 base, the J end lost 7 bases, and 16 bases lay between the germline ends. The CDR3: CASSLVVTPLGGELFF. In DNA form, the CDR3 reads TGTGCCAGCAGCTTAGTGGTGACTCCTTTAGGCGGGGAGCTGTTTTTT.

The chain couples TRBV6-2 or TRBV6-3 to TRBJ1-4, with TRBD1 matching 8 bases. Germline V gene sequence: CDR1 MNHEY, CDR2 SVGEGT. V was clipped by 2 bases and J by 5 bases; unmatched bases: 4. CDR3 size: 15 residues. The CDR3 DNA sequence: TGTGCCAGCAGTTACGGACAGGGACCAAATGAAAAACTGTTTTTT. It codes for CASSYGQGPNEKLFF.

The chain's CDR3 is CASSLLAGGNQPQHF. DNA for the CDR3: TGTGCCAGCAGTTTGTTGGCAGGAGGAAATCAGCCCCAGCATTTT. The chain combines TRBV27 with TRBJ1-5; unclear D gene. Trimming pared 3 bases from V and 4 bases from J, leaving 13 bases between. CDR3 length equals 15 residues. Looked up from germline, CDR1 is MNHEY and CDR2 is SMNVEV (reference sequence).

V is TRBV3-1 (or the pseudogene TRBV3-2) and J is TRBJ2-7, with TRBD2 matching over 8 bases. With 1 base clipped from V and 1 base from J, the junction kept 9 bases outside the gene matches. Germline V gene lookup returns CDR1 LGHDT and CDR2 YNNKEL (reference sequence). The CDR3 loop spans 17 amino acids. The CDR3 region has the DNA TGTGCCAGCAGCCAAGGGCTAGCGGGCGTGGGGTCCTACGAGCAGTACTTC. Translation gives CASSQGLAGVGSYEQYF.

The CDR3 reads CASSLGLDSYNEQFF. The CDR3 DNA sequence: TGTGCCAGCAGCCTCGGACTAGATTCCTACAATGAGCAGTTCTTC. The V call is TRBV3-1 (or the pseudogene TRBV3-2), the J call TRBJ2-1, with 7 bases lining up with TRBD2. The junction had 4 bases not matched to a gene; V was cut back by 4 bases and J by 1 base. The germline V gene encodes CDR1 LGHDT and CDR2 YNNKEL (reference sequence). This CDR3 spans 15 amino acids.

V is TRBV13 and J is TRBJ2-3; TRBD2 is a possible D gene (5 bases). Germline CDR1 reads PRHDT; CDR2 reads FYEKMQ (reference sequence). The CDR3 length is 14 residues. V gave up 6 bases and J gave up 0 bases, with 10 bases separating them. In nucleotides, the CDR3 is TGTGCCAGCAGGGAGACGGGAAGCACAGATACGCAGTATTTT. Translating gives CASRETGSTDTQYF.

The V gene is TRBV10-3, the J gene TRBJ1-4, with 9 bases fitting TRBD1. This CDR3 contains 16 residues. The germline CDR1 and CDR2 sequences are ENHRY and SYGVKD. The junction had 8 bases not matched to a gene; V was cut back by 2 bases and J by 7 bases. The CDR3 reads CAISEPAGTGTEKLFF. In nucleotides, the CDR3 is TGTGCCATCAGTGAGCCGGCCGGGACAGGGACTGAAAAACTGTTTTTT.

This chain uses TRBV18 with TRBJ2-5; tentative D call: TRBD1 (5 bases). This CDR3 has 14 residues. The germline CDR1 and CDR2 sequences are KGHSH and LQKENI. V was cut by 5 bases and J by 1 base, with 11 bases left in between. This CDR3 is CASSSRQIQETQYF. The CDR3 nucleotides read TGTGCCAGCTCATCAAGACAGATCCAAGAGACCCAGTACTTC.

The chain couples TRBV14 to TRBJ2-2; 8 bases line up with TRBD2. The CDR3 totals 15 residues. The V and J ends lost 4 bases and 5 bases, in that order; junction bases with no gene match: 6. In germline, CDR1 is SGHDN, CDR2 FVKESK. The CDR3 region is CASSPRLAGTGELFF. DNA of the CDR3: TGTGCCAGCAGCCCCCGGTTAGCGGGAACCGGGGAGCTGTTTTTT.

This clone was seen once. The J gene is TRBJ2-7, the V gene TRBV18; TRBD2 is a possible D gene (6 bases). Trimming took 2 bases from V and 0 from J, leaving 20 bases between them. Germline V CDR1 and CDR2: KGHSH, LQKENI. CDR3 size: 18 residues. The CDR3 loop reads CASSPSGGMGGISYEQYF. The DNA of the CDR3 is TGTGCCAGCTCACCAAGCGGAGGGATGGGCGGGATCTCCTACGAGCAGTACTTC.

This chain links TRBV29-1 with TRBJ2-3; 8 bases map to TRBD1. After removal of 0 bases from V and 3 bases from J, the junction contained 2 bases not matched to a gene. The CDR3 covers 14 residues. CDR1 and CDR2 from the germline V gene are SQVTM and ANQGSEA. The CDR3 spells CSVEDRGRTDTQYF. CDR3 nucleotide sequence: TGCAGCGTTGAAGACAGGGGGCGGACAGATACGCAGTATTTT.

In its sample, this clone was seen once. The chain joins TRBV2 to TRBJ2-1; 12 positions agree with TRBD2. The CDR3 consists of 16 residues. Germline assignment: CDR1 SNHLY and CDR2 FYNNEI. V dropped 1 base and J dropped 5; count of bases not matched to a gene: 3. The CDR3 loop reads CASSEGLAGGNNEQFF. CDR3 nucleotide sequence: TGTGCCAGCAGTGAAGGCCTAGCGGGAGGGAACAATGAGCAGTTCTTC.

This chain uses TRBV5-1 with TRBJ2-7, with 14 bases matching TRBD2. CDR1 and CDR2 from the germline V gene are SGHRS and YFSETQ. The CDR3 covers 17 residues. V lost 4 bases and J lost 4; bases outside the gene matches: 10. The CDR3 spells CASSLGLAGGLPYEQYF. The CDR3 nucleotides are TGCGCCAGCAGCCTAGGACTAGCGGGAGGCCTGCCATACGAGCAGTACTTC.

This chain joins TRBV27 and TRBJ2-7; D is unclear. The germline CDR1 and CDR2 sequences are MNHEY and SMNVEV (reference sequence). The length of the CDR3 is 11 residues. V lost 3 bases and J lost 7, with 7 bases in between. The chain's CDR3 is CASSFPPEQYF. CDR3 bases: TGTGCCAGCAGTTTCCCCCCAGAGCAGTACTTC.

This chain joins TRBV5-1 and TRBJ2-7; weak D call: TRBD2 (5 bases). The CDR3 extends over 14 amino acids. The V and J ends lost 3 bases and 2 bases respectively, with 12 bases between them. CDR1 and CDR2 (germline): SGHRS, YFSETQ. CDR3 sequence: CASSWSSRAYEQYF. DNA of the CDR3: TGCGCCAGCAGCTGGTCTAGCCGTGCCTACGAGCAGTACTTC.

The chain joins TRBV6-7 to TRBJ1-6; a possible D gene is TRBD1 (5 bases). TRBV6-7 is treated as an ORF (open reading frame) with a function not yet certain. Trimming removed 0 bases at V and 0 bases at J, with 21 bases between. CDR3 size: 21 residues. The CDR3 coding sequence is TGTGCCAGCAGTTACTCCAGAATTGGCAGGGTATCCAGCTCCTATAATTCACCCCTCCACTTT. Protein sequence: CASSYSRIGRVSSSYNSPLHF.